These 26 T cell receptor beta chains were all obtained from the same sample, sequenced in a study of immune evolution from preneoplasia to lung adenocarcinoma. Libraries were prepared by immunoSEQ multiplex PCR; TCRdb keeps only in-frame clonotypes and omits some of them. The table has some 4,700 clones, just over 75% seen once; the top ten hold under 9.5%. The specimen was FFPE adjacent normal lung tissue. Receptor source: a person aged 55-80 years with lung adenocarcinoma.

The J gene is TRBJ1-1, the V gene TRBV19; no clear D gene. This CDR3 contains 12 residues. Germline V gives CDR1 LNHDA, CDR2 SQIVND (reference sequence). V shed 3 bases and J shed 1 base, with 3 bases lying between them. CDR3 DNA sequence: TGTGCCAGTAGTATGGAGAACACTGAAGCTTTCTTT. Protein product: CASSMENTEAFF.

This clone is a singleton in its sample. J is TRBJ1-1 and V is TRBV11-2; no definite D call. V lost 1 base and J 4 bases, leaving 7 bases between the germline ends. This CDR3 spans 13 amino acids. Germline CDR1 and CDR2: SGHAT and FQNNGV. The CDR3 DNA is TGTGCCAGCAGCTTAGGGCAGGCCACTGAAGCTTTCTTT. It is translated as CASSLGQATEAFF.

The chain has TRBV10-3 and TRBJ2-3; D not resolved. The CDR3 spans 11 residues. The germline V gene encodes CDR1 ENHRY and CDR2 SYGVKD. The ends were cut back, 3 bases at V and 4 bases at J, with 2 bases in the middle. In DNA, the CDR3 is TGTGCCATCAGTGACGCAGATACGCAGTATTTT. It yields the protein CAISDADTQYF.

V gene TRBV5-1 combines with J gene TRBJ2-2; D not resolved. Trimming stripped 0 bases from V and 4 bases from J, with 7 bases between. The CDR3 spans 14 residues. From germline, CDR1 is SGHRS and CDR2 YFSETQ. The CDR3 region is CASSLGTATGELFF. CDR3 coding DNA: TGCGCCAGCAGCTTGGGGACGGCCACCGGGGAGCTGTTTTTT.

This clone was found once. The chain couples TRBV18 to TRBJ1-5; 10 bases fit TRBD1. The CDR3 length is 16 residues. J lost 6 bases, V lost 4 bases, and 9 bases had no gene match. Germline CDR1 and CDR2: KGHSH and LQKENI. The CDR3 nucleotides are TGTGCCAGCTCACTCAACCGGGACAGGGGTTTTCAGCCCCAGCATTTT. Its translation is CASSLNRDRGFQPQHF.

The table lists this clone with a few counts. The chain joins TRBV10-2 to TRBJ1-6; D remains ambiguous. The germline CDR1 and CDR2 sequences are WSHSY and SAAADI. The CDR3 has 13 residues. V lost 6 bases, J lost 7 bases, and 10 bases lay in between. The CDR3 here is CASSQAQNSPLHF. In DNA, the CDR3 is TGCGCCAGCAGCCAAGCCCAGAATTCACCCCTCCACTTT.

This sequence joins TRBV7-8 and TRBJ1-4; tentative D call: TRBD1 (5 bases). Germline CDR1 is SGHVS and CDR2 is FQNEAQ. V was pared by 6 bases and J by 3 bases, with 11 bases between. This CDR3 contains 14 residues. CDR3 DNA: TGTGCCAGCAGTCGACAACAGGCTAATGAAAAACTGTTTTTT. This gives the protein CASSRQQANEKLFF.

The chain links TRBV12-5 to TRBJ1-2; no definite D call. The germline gives CDR1 LGHNT, CDR2 FRNRAP. This CDR3 spans 12 amino acids. V shed 4 bases and J shed 6 bases, with 9 bases lying between them. The CDR3 DNA reads TGTGCTAGTGGTTCGCCCGTCCATGGCTACACCTTC. As protein: CASGSPVHGYTF.

V usage is TRBV7-9 and J usage is TRBJ1-2, with 7 positions matching TRBD1. This CDR3 has 14 amino acids. Trimming cost V 4 bases and J 2 bases; bases outside gene matches: 4. CDR1 is SEHNR, CDR2 FQNEAQ, per germline (reference sequence). The CDR3 loop is CASSSQTGNYGYTF. CDR3 bases: TGTGCCAGCAGCTCCCAGACAGGGAACTATGGCTACACCTTC.

The J gene is TRBJ1-1, the V gene TRBV9, with a weak D call TRBD1 (5 bases). The germline gives CDR1 SGDLS, CDR2 YYNGEE. CDR3 length: 16 residues. V lost 4 bases and J 0 bases, leaving 16 bases between the germline ends. This chain's CDR3 is CASSPWGSVMNTEAFF. CDR3 sequence (DNA): TGTGCCAGCAGCCCGTGGGGCAGCGTCATGAACACTGAAGCTTTCTTT.

Notes on this clone: The sample carries other DNA sequences with the same CDR3. V gene TRBV5-4 combines with J gene TRBJ1-1, with D uncertain. This CDR3 has 14 amino acids. Germline V gene lookup returns CDR1 SGHNT and CDR2 YYREEE (reference sequence). Trimming left V 0 bases short and J 1 base short, with 7 bases between. The CDR3 sequence is CASSLARGNTEAFF. The CDR3 DNA reads as TGTGCCAGCAGCTTGGCGCGGGGGAACACTGAAGCTTTCTTT.

The chain employs TRBV6-5 and TRBJ1-2; maybe TRBD1 (6 bases). The CDR3 runs to 13 residues. The germline CDR1 and CDR2 sequences are MNHEY and SVGAGI. Deletions cut 6 bases from V and 7 bases from J, with 15 bases between. CDR3 coding DNA: TGTGCCAGCAGACCGGGACAACAGACTGGCTACACCTTC. Protein product: CASRPGQQTGYTF.

This chain uses TRBV19 with TRBJ1-1; D perhaps matches TRBD1 (5 bases). CDR1 and CDR2 (germline): LNHDA, SQIVND (reference sequence). V lost 7 bases and J lost 2, with 20 bases in between. The CDR3 loop spans 16 amino acids. CDR3 DNA sequence: TGTGCCAGTACCCTCGGAGGGGCGCGGGGTAACACTGAAGCTTTCTTT. This translates into CASTLGGARGNTEAFF. The full variable domain, completed using reference TRBV19 and TRBJ1-1, is DGGITQSPKYLFRKEGQNVTLSCEQNLNHDAMYWYRQDPGQGLRLIYYSQIVNDFQKGDIAEGYSVSREKKESFPLTVTSAQKNPTAFYLCASTLGGARGNTEAFFGQGTRLTVV.

The V call is TRBV5-4, the J call TRBJ1-2, with 11 bases aligning to TRBD1. CDR1 SGHNT and CDR2 YYREEE come from the germline V gene (reference sequence). With 0 bases clipped from V and 7 bases from J, the junction kept 11 bases outside the gene matches. The CDR3 has 17 amino acids. CDR3 nucleotides: TGTGCCAGCAGCTTGGGTGGGACAGGGGGAACGCATATTGGCTACACCTTC. It is translated as CASSLGGTGGTHIGYTF.

The chain links TRBV19 to TRBJ2-2; maybe TRBD1 (6 bases). Trimming shortened V by 8 bases and J by 0 bases, and 10 bases separated the two germline ends. The CDR3 consists of 14 residues. Per the germline V gene, CDR1 is LNHDA and CDR2 is SQIVND (reference sequence). DNA for the CDR3: TGTGCCAGTTTCGACAGGACGAACACCGGGGAGCTGTTTTTT. Its protein is CASFDRTNTGELFF. Variable domain in full (rest from reference TRBV19 and TRBJ2-2): DGGITQSPKYLFRKEGQNVTLSCEQNLNHDAMYWYRQDPGQGLRLIYYSQIVNDFQKGDIAEGYSVSREKKESFPLTVTSAQKNPTAFYLCASFDRTNTGELFFGEGSRLTVL.

There are a few counts of this clone. The chain uses TRBV5-5 and TRBJ1-5; D is unresolved. Trimming shortened V by 0 bases and J by 1 base, and 17 bases separated the two germline ends. This CDR3 is 18 amino acids long. Per the germline V gene, CDR1 is SGHKS and CDR2 is YYEKEE (reference sequence). CDR3 region: CASSLVALRGYSNQPQHF. The CDR3 DNA reads TGTGCCAGCAGCTTGGTGGCCTTACGAGGGTACAGCAATCAGCCCCAGCATTTT.

This sequence joins TRBV9 and TRBJ1-2, with TRBD1 matching 9 bases. Unmatched junction bases numbered 9, after V lost 0 bases and J lost 3 bases. The CDR3 covers 17 residues. Per germline, CDR1 SGDLS and CDR2 YYNGEE. In DNA form, the CDR3 reads TGTGCCAGCAGCGTAGAGCCTGGGGGACAGGGCGACTATGGCTACACCTTC. It is translated as CASSVEPGGQGDYGYTF. Together with reference TRBV9 and TRBJ1-2, the CDR3 gives the full variable domain: DSGVTQTPKHLITATGQRVTLRCSPRSGDLSVYWYQQSLDQGLQFLIQYYNGEERAKGNILERFSAQQFPDLHSELNLSSLELGDSALYFCASSVEPGGQGDYGYTFGSGTRLTVV.

The chain has TRBV4-3 and TRBJ1-2; D is unclear. The V end lost 0 bases, the J end lost 4 bases, and 18 bases lay between the germline ends. The CDR3 contains 17 residues. Per germline, CDR1 LGHNA and CDR2 YSLEER. The CDR3 protein is CASSQDWRSKGGYGYTF. The CDR3 DNA follows: TGCGCCAGCAGCCAAGATTGGAGGAGCAAGGGAGGCTATGGCTACACCTTC.

The table lists this clone with a count of one. The V call is TRBV28, the J call TRBJ1-6; D uncertain. The V gene's germline CDR1 is MDHEN and CDR2 SYDVKM. This CDR3 spans 14 amino acids. Trimming left V 5 bases short and J 6 bases short, with 11 bases between. The DNA of the CDR3 is TGTGCCAGCAGTGACCCGGTTGGTAATTCACCCCTCCACTTT. Protein product: CASSDPVGNSPLHF.

V is TRBV5-6 and J is TRBJ2-5, with a weak D call TRBD2 (6 bases). The length of the CDR3 is 13 residues. Germline V lookup: CDR1 SGHDT, CDR2 YYEEEE. The V end was cut by 3 bases, the J end by 7 bases, with 13 bases between. In DNA, the CDR3 is TGTGCCAGCAGCTCCGGGACTTTTAGGACCCAGTACTTC. This translates into CASSSGTFRTQYF.

This rearrangement joins TRBV9 to TRBJ1-2; 7 bases agree with TRBD1. Germline V gene sequence: CDR1 SGDLS, CDR2 YYNGEE. J was trimmed by 4 bases and V by 3 bases; bases with no gene match: 3. This CDR3 is built from 13 residues. In nucleotides, the CDR3 is TGTGCCAGCAGCGAGACAGGGCTCTATGGCTACACCTTC. It is translated as CASSETGLYGYTF.

The CDR3 protein is CASSRLAGAANEQFF. CDR3 nucleotide sequence: TGTGCCAGCAGCCGACTAGCGGGGGCCGCCAATGAGCAGTTCTTC. J is TRBJ2-1 and V is TRBV11-1; TRBD2 matches 12 bases. The V segment lost 5 bases and the J segment 6 bases; nucleotides outside the gene matches: 5. The germline V gene has CDR1 SGHAT and CDR2 FQDESV (reference sequence). The CDR3 extends over 15 amino acids. Variable domain in full (rest from reference TRBV11-1 and TRBJ2-1): EAEVAQSPRYKITEKSQAVAFWCDPISGHATLYWYRQILGQGPELLVQFQDESVVDDSQLPKDRFSAERLKGVDSTLKIQPAELGDSAMYLCASSRLAGAANEQFFGPGTRLTVL.

The genes are TRBV21-1 and TRBJ1-5. TRBV21-1 is listed as a pseudogene. The CDR3 totals 17 residues. Written as DNA, the CDR3 is TGTGCCAGCAGCATCCCCCGGACTGAAAATAGCAATCAGCCCCAGCATTTT. This encodes CASSIPRTENSNQPQHF.

This chain uses TRBV6-5 with TRBJ1-4, with 10 bases fitting TRBD1. The ends lost 3 bases at V and 6 bases at J; junction bases unmatched: 1. CDR3 length: 14 amino acids. The germline CDR1 and CDR2 sequences are MNHEY and SVGAGI. CDR3 nucleotide sequence: TGTGCCAGCAGTTATGGGACAGGGGATGAAAAACTGTTTTTT. Protein sequence: CASSYGTGDEKLFF.

This chain joins TRBV7-2 and TRBJ1-2; the D gene is possibly TRBD1 (6 bases). The CDR3 spans 15 residues. Germline CDR1 is SGHTA and CDR2 is FQGNSA. V was cut by 4 bases and J by 0 bases, with 12 bases left in between. For the CDR3, the DNA is TGTGCCAGCAGCTCATCCGGGACAACTAACTATGGCTACACCTTC. Amino acids: CASSSSGTTNYGYTF.

The CDR3 sequence: CASSPLGTGIKGELFF. CDR3 DNA: TGTGCCAGCAGTCCGTTAGGGACAGGGATTAAAGGGGAGCTGTTTTTT. The gene calls are TRBV28 and TRBJ2-2; TRBD1 matches at 9 bases. CDR1 and CDR2 from the germline V gene are MDHEN and SYDVKM. This CDR3 has 16 amino acids. V dropped 5 bases and J dropped 8; count of bases not matched to a gene: 12.